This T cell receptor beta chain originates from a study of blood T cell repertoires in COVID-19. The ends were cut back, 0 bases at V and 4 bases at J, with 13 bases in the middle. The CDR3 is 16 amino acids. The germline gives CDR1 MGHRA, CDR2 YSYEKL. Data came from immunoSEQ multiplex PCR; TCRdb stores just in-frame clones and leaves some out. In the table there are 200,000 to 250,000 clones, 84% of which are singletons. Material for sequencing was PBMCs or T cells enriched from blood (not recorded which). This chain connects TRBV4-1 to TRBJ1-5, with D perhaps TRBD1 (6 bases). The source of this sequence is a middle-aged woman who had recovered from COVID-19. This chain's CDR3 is CASSQDPYRVNQPQHF. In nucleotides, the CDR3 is TGCGCCAGCAGCCAAGATCCCTACAGGGTTAATCAGCCCCAGCATTTT.